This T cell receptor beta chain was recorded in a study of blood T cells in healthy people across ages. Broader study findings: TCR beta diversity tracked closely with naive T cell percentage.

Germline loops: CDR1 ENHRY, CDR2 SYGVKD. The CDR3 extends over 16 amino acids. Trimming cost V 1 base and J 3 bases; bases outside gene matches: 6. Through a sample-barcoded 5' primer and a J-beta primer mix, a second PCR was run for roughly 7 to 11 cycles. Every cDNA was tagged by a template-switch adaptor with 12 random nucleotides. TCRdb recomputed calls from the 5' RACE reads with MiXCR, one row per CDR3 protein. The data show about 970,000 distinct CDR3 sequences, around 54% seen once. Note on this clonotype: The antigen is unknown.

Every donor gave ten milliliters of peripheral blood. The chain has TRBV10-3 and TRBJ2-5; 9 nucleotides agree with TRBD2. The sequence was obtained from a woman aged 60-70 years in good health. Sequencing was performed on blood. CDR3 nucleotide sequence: TGTGCCATCAGTGAGTGGGCGGGAGGGCCGGAAGAGACCCAGTACTTC. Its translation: CAISEWAGGPEETQYF.